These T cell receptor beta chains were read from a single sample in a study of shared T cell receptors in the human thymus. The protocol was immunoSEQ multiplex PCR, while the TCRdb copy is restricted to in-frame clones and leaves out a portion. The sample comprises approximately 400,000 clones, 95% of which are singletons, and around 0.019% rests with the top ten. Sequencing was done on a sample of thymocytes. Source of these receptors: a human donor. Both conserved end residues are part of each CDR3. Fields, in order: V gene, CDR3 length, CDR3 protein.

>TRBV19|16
CASSTLTGGETYEQYF
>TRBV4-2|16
CASSQDQERRQETQYF
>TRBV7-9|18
CASSLGGYKGSRQETQYF
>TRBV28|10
CASSLSTQYF
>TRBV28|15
CASSLGGGRAYEQYF
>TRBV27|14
CASSPGQGQETQYF
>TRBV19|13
CASSISVGGRAFF
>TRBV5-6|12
CASSLEGNKAFF
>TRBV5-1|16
CASSSGTSGRGHEQYF
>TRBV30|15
CAWSEAGGEGYEQYF
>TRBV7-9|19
CASSPNPGTSGTLKNIQYF
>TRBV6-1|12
CASSGPTDTQYF
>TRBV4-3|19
CASSRRNRLAGGRTDTQYF
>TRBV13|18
CASSLGGQGTEPGDEQFF
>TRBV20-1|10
CSNGGVVSFF
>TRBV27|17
CASSLGAGGLMSGELFF
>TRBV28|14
CASSFRGFNQPQHF
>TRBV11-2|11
CASSLVGELFF
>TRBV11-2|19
CASSPRTSGRITPKNIQYF
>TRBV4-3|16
CASSHPPGLADAKQFF
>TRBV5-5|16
CASSSPRVAGALEQYF
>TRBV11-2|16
CASSSNSGALPDTQYF
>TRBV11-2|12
CASSFTCTEAFF
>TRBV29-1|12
CSVGRFSYEQYF
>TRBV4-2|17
CASSHLGGGQAKNIQYF
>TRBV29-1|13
CSVDSHPPGGYTF
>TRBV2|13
CASSEARIYEQYF
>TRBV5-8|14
CAITGPIRNNEQFF
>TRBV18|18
CASSQWDAGSSSYNEQFF
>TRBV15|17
CATSPGTGKPTNEKLFF